The 25 T cell receptor beta chains given below trace back to one sample, sequenced in a study of blood T cell repertoires in COVID-19. Method: immunoSEQ multiplex PCR; TCRdb's copy keeps in-frame clones and lacks some. The sample lists about 100,000 clones, around 84% occurring once. The sequenced material came from peripheral blood. Receptors originate from a man between 65 and 85 years old with active or convalescent COVID-19.

The chain is built from TRBV29-1 and TRBJ1-1; D not resolved. The CDR3 loop spans 17 amino acids. V lost 6 bases, J lost 0 bases, and 23 bases lay in between. Per the germline V gene, CDR1 is SQVTM and CDR2 is ANQGSEA. The CDR3 here is CSVDRGLSSNMNTEAFF. CDR3 nucleotides: TGCAGCGTCGATAGAGGGCTTTCCTCCAACATGAACACTGAAGCTTTCTTT.

The chain combines TRBV28 with TRBJ1-5; weak D call: TRBD1 (6 bases). Trimming took 4 bases from V and 1 from J, leaving 14 bases between them. Germline values: CDR1 MDHEN, CDR2 SYDVKM. There are 16 residues in the CDR3. CDR3 in DNA: TGTGCCAGCAGTTCCCCTCTTGGACAGAGCAATCAGCCCCAGCATTTT. Protein product: CASSSPLGQSNQPQHF. Using reference TRBV28 and TRBJ1-5 for the parts outside the CDR3, the full variable domain is DVKVTQSSRYLVKRTGEKVFLECVQDMDHENMFWYRQDPGLGLRLIYFSYDVKMKEKGDIPEGYSVSREKKERFSLILESASTNQTSMYLCASSSPLGQSNQPQHFGDGTRLSIL.

The chain is built from TRBV5-5 and TRBJ2-7, with a weak D call TRBD2 (6 bases). V was clipped by 3 bases and J by 6 bases, with 13 bases between them. This CDR3 comprises 13 residues. Germline CDR1 is SGHKS and CDR2 is YYEKEE (reference sequence). CDR3 sequence: CASSYGTAAEQYF. As DNA, the CDR3 is TGTGCCAGCAGCTACGGGACTGCGGCCGAGCAGTACTTC.

The chain couples TRBV27 to TRBJ1-4; 7 nucleotides align to TRBD1. The CDR3 extends over 14 amino acids. Germline lookup yields CDR1 MNHEY and CDR2 SMNVEV (reference sequence). Germline trimming cut 0 bases from V and 10 bases from J; bases unmatched to any gene: 5. CDR3 amino acids: CASSLSAGGRKLFF. The CDR3 DNA sequence: TGTGCCAGCAGTTTATCGGCAGGGGGGCGAAAACTGTTTTTT.

The rearrangement joins TRBV7-6 to TRBJ2-1; maybe TRBD1 (10 bases). CDR3 length: 17 amino acids. The V end lost 8 bases, the J end lost 6 bases, and 26 bases lay between the germline ends. Looked up from germline, CDR1 is SGHVS and CDR2 is FNYEAQ. The DNA of the CDR3 is TGTGCCAGCGGGAGACAGGGGGCTATTAGCGGGGGCAATGAGCAGTTCTTC. Amino acids: CASGRQGAISGGNEQFF.

The gene calls are TRBV6-5 and TRBJ2-1, with 13 bases fitting TRBD2. V dropped 6 bases and J dropped 7; count of bases not matched to a gene: 6. Germline values: CDR1 MNHEY, CDR2 SVGAGI. This CDR3 contains 15 residues. The CDR3 region is CASRILAGGSNEQFF. CDR3 sequence (DNA): TGTGCCAGCAGGATACTAGCGGGGGGGTCAAATGAGCAGTTCTTC.

The chain recombines TRBV6-5 with TRBJ1-6; 9 nucleotides agree with TRBD1. CDR3 length: 14 amino acids. Germline V gene data show CDR1 as MNHEY and CDR2 as SVGAGI. The ends lost 7 bases at V and 6 bases at J; junction bases unmatched: 4. The DNA for the CDR3 is TGTGCCAGCAATCCGACAGGGGGTAATTCACCCCTCCACTTT. Residues: CASNPTGGNSPLHF.

The chain joins TRBV10-3 to TRBJ1-2, with D possibly being TRBD1 (6 bases). The germline CDR1 and CDR2 sequences are ENHRY and SYGVKD. This CDR3 contains 17 residues. V lost 10 bases, J lost 8 bases, and 32 bases lay in between. CDR3 residues: CATQTSLGGGSTRGYTF. In nucleotides, the CDR3 is TGTGCCACCCAAACATCCCTGGGAGGGGGGTCAACTCGAGGCTACACCTTC.

The chain employs TRBV24-1 and TRBJ1-5; the D gene is possibly TRBD1 (6 bases). CDR1 is KGHDR, CDR2 SFDVKD, per germline. The CDR3 runs 14 residues. Trimming cost V 4 bases and J 4 bases, with 10 bases left between them. CDR3 DNA: TGTGCCACCAGTGACCCGGGACAAAATCAGCCCCAGCATTTT. Residues: CATSDPGQNQPQHF.

The chain is built from TRBV9 and TRBJ2-3, with TRBD1 as a possible D gene (7 bases). Trimming stripped 3 bases from V and 2 bases from J, with 22 bases between. The CDR3 covers 18 residues. The germline V gene encodes CDR1 SGDLS and CDR2 YYNGEE. CDR3 nucleotides: TGTGCCAGCAGCGCCAAGACAGGGCGACTAGAGTACACAGATACGCAGTATTTT. Its translation: CASSAKTGRLEYTDTQYF.

The chain combines TRBV30 with TRBJ1-1; no definite D call. Between the trimmed V and J ends, which lost 0 bases and 0 bases, there was a span of 5 bases. The CDR3 has 13 amino acids. Germline V gene lookup returns CDR1 GTSNPN and CDR2 SVGIG (reference sequence). This CDR3 is CAWSVRVNTEAFF. As DNA, the CDR3 is TGTGCCTGGAGTGTAAGAGTGAACACTGAAGCTTTCTTT.

V usage is TRBV30 and J usage is TRBJ1-4; 8 bases match TRBD1. Germline assignment: CDR1 GTSNPN and CDR2 SVGIG (reference sequence). V lost 5 bases, J lost 7 bases, and 6 bases stayed unmatched. The CDR3 has 13 amino acids. As DNA, the CDR3 is TGTGCCTGGGGGACAGGTCTCAGTGAAAAACTGTTTTTT. Its protein is CAWGTGLSEKLFF.

This chain links TRBV2 with TRBJ1-6; TRBD1 might be the D (6 bases). The germline gives CDR1 SNHLY, CDR2 FYNNEI. V lost 2 bases to trimming and J lost 7 bases, with 12 bases between them. The CDR3 is 15 residues long. The CDR3 bases are TGTGCCAGCAGTGAAACAGGGAACTGGAATTCACCCCTCCACTTT. Its protein product is CASSETGNWNSPLHF.

This sequence joins TRBV6-2 or TRBV6-3 and TRBJ2-7; 9 nucleotides match TRBD2. Trimming at V came to 7 bases and at J to 5 bases, leaving 12 bases not matched to a gene. The CDR3 spans 15 residues. Germline V CDR1 and CDR2: MNHEY, SVGEGT. The CDR3 spells CASTPSGTSNDEQYF. Here the CDR3 DNA reads TGTGCCAGCACCCCCAGCGGGACTAGCAACGACGAGCAGTACTTC.

V usage is TRBV6-6 and J usage is TRBJ1-3, with TRBD1 matching over 7 bases. The V segment lost 7 bases and the J segment 0 bases; nucleotides outside the gene matches: 9. The germline CDR1 and CDR2 sequences are MNHNY and SVGAGI (reference sequence). CDR3 size: 16 residues. The CDR3 loop is CASTGTASISGNTIYF. CDR3 DNA sequence: TGTGCCAGCACGGGGACAGCCTCTATCTCTGGAAACACCATATATTTT.

The V and J genes are TRBV5-1 and TRBJ1-2; 8 nucleotides match TRBD1. This CDR3 contains 14 residues. From germline, CDR1 is SGHRS and CDR2 YFSETQ. V lost 4 bases and J lost 8; bases outside the gene matches: 10. The CDR3 reads CASSLLGQGDGYTF. In DNA, the CDR3 is TGCGCCAGCAGCCTCCTCGGACAGGGCGACGGCTACACCTTC.

J is TRBJ1-3 and V is TRBV12-3 or TRBV12-4, with 8 nucleotides matching TRBD1. CDR3 length equals 13 residues. J gave up 2 bases and V 6 bases, and 0 bases lay outside the gene matches. CDR3 sequence (DNA): TGTGCCAGCAGACAGGGGGCTGGAAACACCATATATTTT. Translating gives CASRQGAGNTIYF.

V usage is TRBV7-2 and J usage is TRBJ2-7; 8 nucleotides agree with TRBD2. This CDR3 is 14 amino acids long. Germline V gene sequence: CDR1 SGHTA, CDR2 FQGNSA. Germline trimming cut 7 bases from V and 7 bases from J; bases unmatched to any gene: 12. The CDR3 nucleotides read TGTGCCAGCACCCCGGGAGGGGGGTTTTTGGAGCAGTACTTC. Protein product: CASTPGGGFLEQYF.

This sequence joins TRBV6-1 and TRBJ2-1, with 7 bases identical to TRBD1. Looked up from germline, CDR1 is MNHNS and CDR2 is SASEGT. CDR3 length: 16 amino acids. The V gene end was trimmed by 1 base and the J gene end by 5 bases; junction bases not matched to a gene: 8. CDR3 coding DNA: TGTGCCAGCAGTGAAGTTCCGGGACAGCAAAACAATGAGCAGTTCTTC. It encodes CASSEVPGQQNNEQFF.

This chain joins TRBV30 and TRBJ2-2; 9 nucleotides align to TRBD2. Germline loops: CDR1 GTSNPN, CDR2 SVGIG (reference sequence). The CDR3 loop spans 15 amino acids. V dropped 0 bases and J dropped 4; count of bases not matched to a gene: 3. The CDR3 coding sequence is TGTGCCTGGAGTGTAAGGCGGGGGGGCACCGGGGAGCTGTTTTTT. Translating it yields CAWSVRRGGTGELFF.

This rearrangement joins TRBV7-8 to TRBJ1-5; 10 bases fit TRBD1. The CDR3 has 15 residues. The J segment lost 3 bases and the V segment lost 4 bases, leaving 3 bases of the junction unmatched. The germline V gene encodes CDR1 SGHVS and CDR2 FQNEAQ. CDR3 in DNA: TGTGCCAGCAGCTCGGGACAGGGGAACAATCAGCCCCAGCATTTT. This codes for CASSSGQGNNQPQHF.

The sample holds one count of this clone. V is TRBV3-1 (or the pseudogene TRBV3-2) and J is TRBJ2-3, with 8 bases that match TRBD1. J gave up 5 bases and V 2 bases, and 6 bases lay outside the gene matches. CDR1 and CDR2 (germline): LGHDT, YNNKEL (reference sequence). CDR3 length: 15 amino acids. CDR3 DNA sequence: TGTGCCAGCAGCCAACATCAGACAGGGGTAGATACGCAGTATTTT. Translation: CASSQHQTGVDTQYF.

The chain recombines TRBV28 with TRBJ1-2; D is possibly TRBD1 (5 bases). Trimming removed 2 bases at V and 5 bases at J, with 15 bases between. This CDR3 contains 15 residues. The V gene's germline CDR1 is MDHEN and CDR2 SYDVKM. The CDR3 spells CASSLGTGAGYGYTF. The CDR3 DNA reads as TGTGCCAGCAGTTTAGGAACGGGCGCAGGGTATGGCTACACCTTC.

The chain has TRBV19 and TRBJ2-2; 10 bases are a match to TRBD1. This CDR3 region has 15 residues. Trimming took 5 bases from V and 7 from J; bases not matched to a gene: 7. Per germline, CDR1 LNHDA and CDR2 SQIVND (reference sequence). The CDR3 spells CASSDRGQRVGELFF. CDR3 bases: TGTGCCAGTAGTGACAGGGGGCAAAGGGTCGGGGAGCTGTTTTTT.

This clone has only one observation. This chain connects TRBV11-2 to TRBJ2-1; the D is unclear. The CDR3 has 13 amino acids. CDR1 is SGHAT, CDR2 FQNNGV, per germline. The V end lost 1 base, the J end lost 4 bases, and 5 bases lay between the germline ends. In DNA form, the CDR3 reads TGTGCCAGCAGCTTAGCAGTTTACAATGAGCAGTTCTTC. It yields the protein CASSLAVYNEQFF.